What follows describes a single T cell receptor beta chain. Its antigen is still unknown. This record comes from a study of shared clonotypes between healthy human individuals. Study details: Researchers drew samples from a couple of women and a few men aged 18 to 49. General study points: The sampled material consisted only of blood, and tissue repertoires are likely to differ.

Clones were read by immunoSEQ multiplex PCR, and TCRdb kept only the in-frame ones, dropping some. The sample shows 2.3 million or so clones, approximately 95% of them seen only once. The V gene's germline CDR1 is SGHAT and CDR2 FQNNGV. Trimming cost V 6 bases and J 2 bases, with 11 bases left between them. This CDR3 has 14 amino acids. V and J are TRBV11-2 and TRBJ1-5; D remains ambiguous. This TCR came from a man aged 18 to 29 in good health. Some clones in this sample may be carry-over from other donors' samples. The sample was naive CD4+ T cells from PBMCs. The subset here: CD45RA+ positively selected. CDR3: CASSQTVGNQPQHF. The CDR3, as DNA: TGTGCCAGCAGTCAGACTGTAGGCAATCAGCCCCAGCATTTT.